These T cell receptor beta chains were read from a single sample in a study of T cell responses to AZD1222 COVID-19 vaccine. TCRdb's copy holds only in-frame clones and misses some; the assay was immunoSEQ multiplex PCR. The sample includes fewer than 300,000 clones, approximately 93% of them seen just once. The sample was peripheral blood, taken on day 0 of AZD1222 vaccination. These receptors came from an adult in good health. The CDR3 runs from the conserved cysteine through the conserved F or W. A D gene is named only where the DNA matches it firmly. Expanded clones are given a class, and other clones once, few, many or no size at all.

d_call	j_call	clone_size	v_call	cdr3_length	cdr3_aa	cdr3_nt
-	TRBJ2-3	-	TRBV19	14	CASSRTVSTDTQYF	TGTGCCAGTAGTAGGACGGTTAGCACAGATACGCAGTATTTT
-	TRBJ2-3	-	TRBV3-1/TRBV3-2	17	CASSQDQDSLRTDTQYF	TGTGCCAGCAGCCAAGATCAGGACTCACTACGCACAGATACGCAGTATTTT
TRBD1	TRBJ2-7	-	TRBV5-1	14	CASSFSGQPYEQYF	TGCGCCAGCAGCTTTTCGGGACAGCCCTACGAGCAGTACTTC
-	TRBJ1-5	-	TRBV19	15	CASRILGGSNQPQHF	TGTGCCAGTAGAATCCTCGGGGGCAGCAATCAGCCCCAGCATTTT
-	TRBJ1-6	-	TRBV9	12	CASSGRDSPLHF	TGTGCCAGCAGCGGAAGGGATTCACCCCTCCACTTT
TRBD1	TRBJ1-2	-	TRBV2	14	CASSLQGSNYGYTF	TGTGCCAGCAGTCTACAGGGGTCGAACTATGGCTACACCTTC
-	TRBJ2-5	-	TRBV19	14	CASSITNSQETQYF	TGTGCCAGTAGTATTACAAATAGCCAAGAGACCCAGTACTTC
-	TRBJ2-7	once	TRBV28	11	CASSLESEQYF	TGTGCCAGCAGTTTAGAGTCGGAGCAGTACTTC
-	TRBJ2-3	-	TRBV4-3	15	CASSQRSASTDTQYF	TGCGCCAGCAGCCAAAGGAGCGCCTCCACAGATACGCAGTATTTT
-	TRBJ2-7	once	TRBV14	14	CASSQGSLAGEQYF	TGTGCCAGCAGCCAAGGTAGCCTGGCGGGAGAGCAGTACTTC
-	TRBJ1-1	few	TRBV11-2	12	CASSLEPTEAFF	TGTGCCAGCAGCTTAGAACCCACTGAAGCTTTCTTT
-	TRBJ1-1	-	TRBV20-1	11	CSASQTTEAFF	TGCAGTGCTAGTCAAACCACTGAAGCTTTCTTT
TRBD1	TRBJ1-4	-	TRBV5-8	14	CASSLRDSNEKLFF	TGTGCCAGCAGCTTGCGGGACAGCAATGAAAAACTGTTTTTT
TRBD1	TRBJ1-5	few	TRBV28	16	CASSFGRRGGNQPQHF	TGTGCCAGCAGTTTTGGTCGCAGGGGGGGCAATCAGCCCCAGCATTTT
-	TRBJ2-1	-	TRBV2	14	CASTTGTGGNEQFF	TGTGCCAGCACGACCGGGACGGGCGGCAATGAGCAGTTCTTC
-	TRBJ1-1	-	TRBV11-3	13	CASSSLPDTEAFF	TGTGCCAGCAGCTCCTTGCCCGACACTGAAGCTTTCTTT
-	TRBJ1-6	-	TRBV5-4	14	CASSHERANSPLHF	TGTGCCAGCAGCCATGAGAGGGCCAATTCACCCCTCCACTTT
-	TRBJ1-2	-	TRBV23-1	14	CASSQSGGDYGYTF	TGCGCCAGCAGTCAATCCGGGGGAGACTATGGCTACACCTTC
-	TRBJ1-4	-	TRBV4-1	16	CASSQVGVSTNEKLFF	TGCGCCAGCAGCCAAGTTGGGGTTTCAACTAATGAAAAACTGTTTTTT
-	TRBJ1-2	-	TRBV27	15	CASSLSRDQGYGYTF	TGTGCCAGCAGTTTATCTAGGGACCAAGGCTATGGCTACACCTTC
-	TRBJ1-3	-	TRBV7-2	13	CASSSRPGNTIHF	TGTGCCAGCAGCTCCCGCCCTGGAAACACCATACATTTT
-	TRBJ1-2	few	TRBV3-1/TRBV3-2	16	CASSEVVSSAGYGYTF	TGTGCCAGCAGCGAAGTTGTCAGCTCGGCGGGGTATGGCTACACCTTC
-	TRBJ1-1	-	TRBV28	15	CASSLPTGQPAQAFF	TGTGCCAGCAGTTTGCCTACCGGGCAACCCGCCCAAGCTTTCTTT
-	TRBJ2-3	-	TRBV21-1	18	CASSKGGKGGLAGDTQYF	TGTGCCAGCAGCAAAGGGGGAAAGGGTGGGCTAGCGGGGGATACGCAGTATTTT
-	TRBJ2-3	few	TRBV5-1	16	CASSHRDFTSTDTQYF	TGCGCCAGCAGCCACCGGGACTTCACTAGCACAGATACGCAGTATTTT
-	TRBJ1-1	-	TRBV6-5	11	CASIRRGEPFF	TGTGCCAGCATTCGCAGGGGCGAGCCTTTCTTT
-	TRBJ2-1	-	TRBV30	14	CAWSVGPPQSEQFF	TGTGCCTGGAGTGTAGGCCCCCCCCAATCGGAGCAGTTCTTC
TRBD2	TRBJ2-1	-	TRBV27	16	CASSILAPSSYNEQFF	TGTGCCAGCAGTATACTAGCGCCGAGCTCCTACAATGAGCAGTTCTTC
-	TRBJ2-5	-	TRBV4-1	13	CASSQDNRETQYF	TGCGCCAGCAGCCAGGATAACCGGGAGACCCAGTACTTC
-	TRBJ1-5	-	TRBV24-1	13	CATSDYSGQPQHF	TGTGCCACCAGTGATTATAGTGGTCAGCCCCAGCATTTT
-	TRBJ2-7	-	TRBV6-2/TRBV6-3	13	CASSTNIKYEQYF	TGTGCCAGCAGCACAAACATTAAGTACGAGCAGTACTTC
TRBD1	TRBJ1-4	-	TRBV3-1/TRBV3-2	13	CASSPGGGEKLFF	TGTGCCAGCAGCCCAGGGGGAGGGGAAAAACTGTTTTTT
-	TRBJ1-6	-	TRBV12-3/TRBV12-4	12	CASSLNNSPLHF	TGTGCCAGCAGTTTGAATAATTCACCCCTCCACTTT
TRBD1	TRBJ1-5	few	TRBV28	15	CASSSPGQDGQPQHF	TGTGCCAGCAGTTCTCCGGGACAGGATGGTCAGCCCCAGCATTTT
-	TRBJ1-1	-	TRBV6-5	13	CASSYSENTEAFF	TGTGCCAGCAGTTACTCAGAGAACACTGAAGCTTTCTTT